The text below deals with one T cell receptor (beta chain). The data originate from a study of blood T cell repertoires in COVID-19. In the study overall: Whether acute or convalescent, the COVID-19 samples came from the United States, Italy and Spain. Nucleic acid was either cDNA or gDNA, and it came from T cells, B-cell-depleted T cells, or PBMCs.

Authors' methods: Cell counts per sample came from amplifying reference gene primers. Produced via immunoSEQ multiplex PCR; TCRdb's table is partial and in-frame only. For V, J and clone size, that table is used; D and trimming come from the DNA. Of over 140,000 clones listed, around 73% are singletons. Material: peripheral blood. This sequence originates from a woman in her 50s with active or convalescent COVID-19.

The CDR3 here is CSASTSGGRGEQYF. The CDR3 bases are TGCAGTGCTAGTACGTCAGGGGGACGGGGGGAGCAGTACTTC. The genes are TRBV20-1 and TRBJ2-7; TRBD1 might be the D (7 bases). This CDR3 region has 14 residues. CDR1 and CDR2 (germline): DFQATT, SNEGSKA (reference sequence). Trimming removed 3 bases at V and 7 bases at J, with 19 bases between.